Listed here are 3 T cell receptor beta chains from one sample, sequenced in a study of blood T cell repertoires in COVID-19. Repertoires were generated with immunoSEQ multiplex PCR, while TCRdb's copy carries only in-frame clones and drops some. The sample yields about 300,000 clones, about nine tenths seen once. Sequencing was performed on peripheral blood. The receptors shown here come from a woman between 40 and 50 years old who had recovered from COVID-19.

The chain couples TRBV7-9 to TRBJ2-7, with 10 nucleotides matching TRBD1. The germline CDR1 and CDR2 sequences are SEHNR and FQNEAQ (reference sequence). This CDR3 is built from 18 residues. The V and J ends lost 3 bases and 5 bases, in that order; junction bases with no gene match: 16. CDR3 region: CASSFPLWWDRGGDEQYF. In nucleotides, the CDR3 is TGTGCCAGCAGCTTCCCGTTGTGGTGGGACAGGGGAGGGGACGAGCAGTACTTC.

The V call is TRBV13, the J call TRBJ1-2; perhaps TRBD1 as D (6 bases). Trimming pared 0 bases from V and 4 bases from J, leaving 12 bases between. The CDR3 consists of 15 residues. The germline gives CDR1 PRHDT, CDR2 FYEKMQ (reference sequence). CDR3 DNA: TGTGCCAGCAGCTTAGGCAGGGGCACGGGCTATGGCTACACCTTC. Translated, it gives CASSLGRGTGYGYTF.

The chain joins TRBV18 to TRBJ1-4; tentative D call: TRBD1 (6 bases). With 0 bases removed from V and 3 bases from J, the gap between germline ends came to 8 bases. Per the germline V gene, CDR1 is KGHSH and CDR2 is LQKENI. The CDR3 sequence is 15 residues long. In DNA, the CDR3 is TGTGCCAGCTCACCACCCAGGGGATCTAATGAAAAACTGTTTTTT. This translates into CASSPPRGSNEKLFF.